The next 4 T cell receptor beta chains were all read from a single sample in a study of beta chain features in type 1 diabetes. No antigen is known for these receptors. The study's findings and limits: There was a moderate but significant shortening of TCRB CDR3s in all four CD4+ subsets of Type 1 diabetes patients.

The whole isolated RNA underwent reverse transcription, so sequencing captured expressed TCRB transcripts. Measured with immunoSEQ multiplex PCR; TCRdb has only the in-frame clones, and not every one. The repertoire has 45,000 to 60,000 clones, approximately 40% of them found once; the top ten carry 0.1% to 0.15%. Material: stem cell memory CD4+ T cells from blood. Source of these receptors: a man aged 25 to 40 with type 1 diabetes.

J is TRBJ1-6 and V is TRBV28; 9 nucleotides match TRBD1. CDR3 length equals 15 residues. After removal of 1 base from V and 10 bases from J, the junction contained 5 bases not matched to a gene. The germline gives CDR1 MDHEN, CDR2 SYDVKM. The CDR3 DNA sequence: TGTGCCAGCAGTTTATCAACAGGGGGCAGGTCACCCCTCCACTTT. Its protein is CASSLSTGGRSPLHF.

This clone was seen only a few times. V and J are TRBV4-1 and TRBJ1-2; D not resolved. Germline V gives CDR1 MGHRA, CDR2 YSYEKL. Trimming took 1 base from V and 2 from J, leaving 11 bases between them. The CDR3 runs 15 residues. For the CDR3, the DNA is TGCGCCAGCAGCCAAGGGAGTGTTTCCAACTATGGCTACACCTTC. This gives the protein CASSQGSVSNYGYTF.

The chain recombines TRBV28 with TRBJ1-2; no definite D call. The CDR3 is 14 residues long. Trimming stripped 1 base from V and 4 bases from J, with 10 bases between. CDR1 MDHEN and CDR2 SYDVKM come from the germline V gene. CDR3 nucleotides: TGTGCCAGCAGTTTATCAGGCCAGAGCTATGGCTACACCTTC. Translating it yields CASSLSGQSYGYTF.

The CDR3 here is CASSSTSGANVLTF. The CDR3 coding sequence is TGTGCCAGCAGTTCCACATCTGGGGCCAACGTCCTGACTTTC. V is TRBV28 and J is TRBJ2-6; D is undetermined. Germline CDR1 reads MDHEN; CDR2 reads SYDVKM. This CDR3 comprises 14 residues. Trimming shortened V by 4 bases and J by 1 base, and 5 bases separated the two germline ends.